This paragraph reports one TCR beta chain. Germline CDR1 and CDR2: SNHLY and FYNNEI. V lost 5 bases and J lost 4; bases outside the gene matches: 2. CDR3 size: 15 residues. This sample was included in a study of control samples from healthy donors and cancer patients. Clones were sequenced by immunoSEQ multiplex PCR, and TCRdb holds only the in-frame ones, with some missing. The repertoire consists of some 35,000 clones, with 85% to 95% occurring once and the leading ten covering about 1.5%. The sequenced sample consisted of PBMCs. J is TRBJ2-1 and V is TRBV2, with TRBD2 identical over 13 bases. The TCR sequence derives from a man between 40 and 49 years old with colorectal cancer. CDR3 loop: CASSPTSGGYNEQFF. CDR3 DNA: TGTGCCAGCAGTCCGACTAGCGGGGGGTACAATGAGCAGTTCTTC.